Below are 10 T cell receptor beta chains sequenced from a single sample in a study of metastatic and nonmetastatic thyroid tumors. TCRdb re-processed the PCR reads through MiXCR. The table lists 43,000 or so clones, about 15% of them singletons. No treatment had been given to any patient before thyroid surgery. Specimen: blood. All receptors come from a female donor with papillary thyroid cancer or a benign thyroid nodule (not recorded which). Some clones in this sample may be carry-over from other donors' samples.

This clone was seen at least ten times. The chain recombines TRBV3-1 with TRBJ1-4, with D perhaps TRBD1 (5 bases). This CDR3 has 13 residues. Deletions cut 10 bases from V and 8 bases from J, with 17 bases between. Germline V CDR1 and CDR2: LGHDT, YNNKEL (reference sequence). The CDR3 is CATGRGSTEKLFF. CDR3 nucleotide sequence: TGTGCCACCGGAAGGGGCTCGACCGAAAAACTGTTTTTT.

Many counts were recorded for this clone. The V and J genes are TRBV11-2 and TRBJ1-2, with 12 nucleotides matching TRBD1. CDR1 is SGHAT, CDR2 FQNNGV, per germline. The V segment lost 2 bases and the J segment 4 bases; nucleotides outside the gene matches: 2. The CDR3 consists of 15 residues. For the CDR3, the DNA is TGTGCCAGCAGCTTAACGGGACAGGGGGCCTATGGCTACACCTTC. Its protein is CASSLTGQGAYGYTF.

For the CDR3, the DNA is TGTGCCAGCAGCCAGGGTAGGGATTCACCCCTCCACTTT. It translates to CASSQGRDSPLHF. The chain has TRBV3-1 and TRBJ1-6; D call uncertain. Per the germline V gene, CDR1 is LGHDT and CDR2 is YNNKEL (reference sequence). The CDR3 runs to 13 residues. V lost 3 bases and J 8 bases, leaving 8 bases between the germline ends.

Many counts were recorded for this clone. This rearrangement joins TRBV27 to TRBJ2-4; either TRBD1 or TRBD2 may supply D (6 bases each). Trimming removed 3 bases at V and 3 bases at J, with 15 bases between. The CDR3 sequence is 16 residues long. Germline V gene sequence: CDR1 MNHEY, CDR2 SMNVEV (reference sequence). The CDR3 DNA reads TGTGCCAGCAGTTTTACGGGGGCAGTAGGCAAAAACATTCAGTACTTC. Translation: CASSFTGAVGKNIQYF.

This clone was observed at least ten times. The CDR3, as DNA: TGCAGCGTTGAAGATCAGAACCAGGGAAACACCATATATTTT. Residues: CSVEDQNQGNTIYF. The chain is built from TRBV29-1 and TRBJ1-3; D unclear. Trimming removed 0 bases from V and 4 bases from J, with 10 bases in between. The CDR3 has 14 amino acids. Germline V gene data show CDR1 as SQVTM and CDR2 as ANQGSEA.

A few counts support this clone. The junction shows a germline mismatch at one end, possibly a read error. This chain joins TRBV27 and TRBJ2-2, with a weak D call TRBD2 (6 bases). The germline V gene has CDR1 MNHEY and CDR2 SMNVEV (reference sequence). There are 15 residues in the CDR3. Here the CDR3 reads CASSRGRSATGGLFF. The CDR3 DNA reads as TGTGCCAGCAGCCGAGGACGGTCTGCCACCGGAGGGCTGTTTTTC.

This clone is deemed medium-sized (0.01 to 0.1%). The chain couples TRBV6-6 to TRBJ1-2; 8 nucleotides match TRBD1. The germline V gene encodes CDR1 MNHNY and CDR2 SVGAGI (reference sequence). V gave up 2 bases and J gave up 2 bases; unmatched junction bases: 10. This CDR3 is built from 17 residues. CDR3 coding DNA: TGTGCCAGCAGTTACCGTGCAGGGCAGGGGGCAAACTATGGCTACACCTTC. It codes for CASSYRAGQGANYGYTF.

This clone was recorded at least ten times. The rearrangement joins TRBV12-3 or TRBV12-4 to TRBJ1-4, with D hard to call. V lost 2 bases and J lost 8, with 12 bases in between. The length of the CDR3 is 14 residues. The DNA of the CDR3 is TGTGCCAGCAGTTTAAAACCCACCGGGGAAAAACTGTTTTTT. Amino acid sequence: CASSLKPTGEKLFF.

This clone has at least ten counts. The chain links TRBV11-3 to TRBJ1-1; 11 bases are shared with TRBD1. The CDR3 extends over 14 amino acids. The J segment lost 4 bases and the V segment lost 4 bases, leaving 2 bases of the junction unmatched. Germline assignment: CDR1 SGHNT and CDR2 YENEEA. The CDR3: CASSSGQGATEAFF. The CDR3 DNA is TGTGCCAGCAGCTCCGGACAGGGGGCCACTGAAGCTTTCTTT.

The V call is TRBV12-3 or TRBV12-4, the J call TRBJ1-1; possibly TRBD1 for D (6 bases). Between the trimmed V and J ends, which lost 7 bases and 7 bases, there was a span of 19 bases. CDR3 length: 14 residues. The CDR3 here is CASTQSVGAGEAFF. CDR3 nucleotides: TGTGCCAGCACTCAATCTGTGGGGGCGGGTGAAGCTTTCTTT.